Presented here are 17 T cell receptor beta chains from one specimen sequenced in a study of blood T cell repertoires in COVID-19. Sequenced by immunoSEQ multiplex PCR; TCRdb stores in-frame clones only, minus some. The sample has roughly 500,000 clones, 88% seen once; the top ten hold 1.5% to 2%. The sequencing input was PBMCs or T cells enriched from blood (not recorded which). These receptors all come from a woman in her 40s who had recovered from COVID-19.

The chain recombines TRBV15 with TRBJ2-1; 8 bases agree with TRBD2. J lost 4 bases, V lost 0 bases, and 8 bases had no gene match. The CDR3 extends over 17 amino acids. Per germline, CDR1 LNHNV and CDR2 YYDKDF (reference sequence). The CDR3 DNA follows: TGTGCCACCAGCAGAGATCCGAGGCTAGCGGGTTACAATGAGCAGTTCTTC. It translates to CATSRDPRLAGYNEQFF.

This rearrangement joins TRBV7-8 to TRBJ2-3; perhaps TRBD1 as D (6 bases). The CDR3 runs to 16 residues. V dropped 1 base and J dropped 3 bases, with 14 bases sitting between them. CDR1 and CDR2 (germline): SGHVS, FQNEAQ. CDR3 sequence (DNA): TGTGCCAGCAGCTTAGGGCCAGGGGTCTTGACAGATACGCAGTATTTT. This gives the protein CASSLGPGVLTDTQYF.

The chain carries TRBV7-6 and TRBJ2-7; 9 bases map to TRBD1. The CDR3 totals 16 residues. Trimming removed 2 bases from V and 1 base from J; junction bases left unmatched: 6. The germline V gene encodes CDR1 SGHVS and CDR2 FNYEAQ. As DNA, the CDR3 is TGTGCCAGCAGCTTAACGCCGGGACAGGGTTCCTACGAGCAGTACTTC. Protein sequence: CASSLTPGQGSYEQYF. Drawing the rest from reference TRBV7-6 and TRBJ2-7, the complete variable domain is GAGVSQSPRYKVTKRGQDVALRCDPISGHVSLYWYRQALGQGPEFLTYFNYEAQQDKSGLPNDRFSAERPEGSISTLTIQRTEQRDSAMYRCASSLTPGQGSYEQYFGPGTRLTVT.

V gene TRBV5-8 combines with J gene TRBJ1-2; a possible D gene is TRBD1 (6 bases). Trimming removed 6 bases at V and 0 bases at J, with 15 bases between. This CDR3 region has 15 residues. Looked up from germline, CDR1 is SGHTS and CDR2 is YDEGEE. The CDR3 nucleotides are TGTGCCAGCATACTCCCGGGGGGCGCTAACTATGGCTACACCTTC. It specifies CASILPGGANYGYTF.

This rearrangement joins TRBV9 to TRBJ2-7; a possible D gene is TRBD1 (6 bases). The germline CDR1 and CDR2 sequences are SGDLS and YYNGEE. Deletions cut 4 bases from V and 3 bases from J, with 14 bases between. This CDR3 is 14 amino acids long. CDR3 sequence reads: CASSRDTSYYEQYF. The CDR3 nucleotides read TGTGCCAGCAGCCGGGACACCTCATACTACGAGCAGTACTTC. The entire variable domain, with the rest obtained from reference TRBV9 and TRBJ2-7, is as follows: DSGVTQTPKHLITATGQRVTLRCSPRSGDLSVYWYQQSLDQGLQFLIQYYNGEERAKGNILERFSAQQFPDLHSELNLSSLELGDSALYFCASSRDTSYYEQYFGPGTRLTVT.

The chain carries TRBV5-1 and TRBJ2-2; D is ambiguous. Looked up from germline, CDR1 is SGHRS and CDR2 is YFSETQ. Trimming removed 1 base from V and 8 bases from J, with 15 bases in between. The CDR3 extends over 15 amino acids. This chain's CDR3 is CASSLIPHMKGELFF. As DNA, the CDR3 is TGCGCCAGCAGCTTGATCCCCCACATGAAGGGGGAGCTGTTTTTT.

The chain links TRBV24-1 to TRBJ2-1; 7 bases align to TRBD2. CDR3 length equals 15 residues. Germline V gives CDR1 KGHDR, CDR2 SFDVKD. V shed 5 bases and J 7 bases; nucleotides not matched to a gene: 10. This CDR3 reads CATSGGGTDTNEQFF. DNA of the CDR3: TGTGCCACCAGTGGGGGGGGAACGGACACAAATGAGCAGTTCTTC.

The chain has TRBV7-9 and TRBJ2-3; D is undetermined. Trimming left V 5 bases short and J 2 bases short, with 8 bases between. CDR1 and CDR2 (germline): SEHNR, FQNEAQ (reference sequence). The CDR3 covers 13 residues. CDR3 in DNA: TGTGCCAGCAGCCCGCTAAACACAGATACGCAGTATTTT. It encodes CASSPLNTDTQYF.

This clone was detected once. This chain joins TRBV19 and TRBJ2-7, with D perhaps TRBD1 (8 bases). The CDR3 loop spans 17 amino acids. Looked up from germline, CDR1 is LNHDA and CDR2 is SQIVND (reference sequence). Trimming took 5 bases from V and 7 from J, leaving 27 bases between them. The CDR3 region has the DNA TGTGCCAGTAGTCCTAAACCCCTCTACAGGGGGGGGAGGGAGCAGTACTTC. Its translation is CASSPKPLYRGGREQYF.

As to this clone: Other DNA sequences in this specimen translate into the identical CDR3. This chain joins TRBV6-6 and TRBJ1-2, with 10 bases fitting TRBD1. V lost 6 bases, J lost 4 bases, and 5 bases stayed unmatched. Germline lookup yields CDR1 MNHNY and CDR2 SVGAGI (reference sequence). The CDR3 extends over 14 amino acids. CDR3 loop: CASSHGQGGYGYTF. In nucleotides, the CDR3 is TGTGCCAGCAGCCATGGACAGGGGGGCTATGGCTACACCTTC.

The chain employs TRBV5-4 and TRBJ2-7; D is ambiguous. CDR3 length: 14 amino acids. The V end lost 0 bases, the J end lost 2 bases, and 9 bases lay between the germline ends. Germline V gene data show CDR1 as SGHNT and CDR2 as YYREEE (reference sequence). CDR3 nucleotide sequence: TGTGCCAGCAGCTTGGAGCGAAACCCCTACGAGCAGTACTTC. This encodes CASSLERNPYEQYF.

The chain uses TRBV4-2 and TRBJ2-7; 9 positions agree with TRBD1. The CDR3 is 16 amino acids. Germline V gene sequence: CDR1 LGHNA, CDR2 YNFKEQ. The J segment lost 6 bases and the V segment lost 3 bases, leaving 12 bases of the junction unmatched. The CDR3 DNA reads TGTGCCAGCAGCCAGGTCACCGGGACAGGGCTTCGCGAGCAGTACTTC. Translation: CASSQVTGTGLREQYF.

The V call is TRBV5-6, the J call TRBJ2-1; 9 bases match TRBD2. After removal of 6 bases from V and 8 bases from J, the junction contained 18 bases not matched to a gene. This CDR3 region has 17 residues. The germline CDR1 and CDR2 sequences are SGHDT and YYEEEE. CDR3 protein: CASIPRRAGGLRHEQFF. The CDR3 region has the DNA TGTGCCAGCATCCCTCGGCGAGCGGGAGGCCTCCGGCATGAGCAGTTCTTC.

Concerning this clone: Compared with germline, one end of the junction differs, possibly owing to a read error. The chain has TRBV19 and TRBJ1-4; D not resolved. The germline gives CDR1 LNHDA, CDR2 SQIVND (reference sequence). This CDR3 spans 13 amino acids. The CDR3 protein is CASSGAVNEKQFF. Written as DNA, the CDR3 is TGTGCCAGCAGTGGAGCCGTGAATGAAAAACAGTTTTTT.

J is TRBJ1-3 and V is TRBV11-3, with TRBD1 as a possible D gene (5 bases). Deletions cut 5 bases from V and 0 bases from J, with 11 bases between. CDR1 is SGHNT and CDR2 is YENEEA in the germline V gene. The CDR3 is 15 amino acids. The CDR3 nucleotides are TGTGCCAGCAGCCCGAGACAGCTCTCTGGAAACACCATATATTTT. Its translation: CASSPRQLSGNTIYF.

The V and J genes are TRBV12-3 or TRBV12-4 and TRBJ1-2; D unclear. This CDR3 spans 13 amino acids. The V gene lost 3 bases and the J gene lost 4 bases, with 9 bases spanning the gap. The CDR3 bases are TGTGCCAGCAGTTTGGGCAGAATCTATGGCTACACCTTC. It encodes CASSLGRIYGYTF.

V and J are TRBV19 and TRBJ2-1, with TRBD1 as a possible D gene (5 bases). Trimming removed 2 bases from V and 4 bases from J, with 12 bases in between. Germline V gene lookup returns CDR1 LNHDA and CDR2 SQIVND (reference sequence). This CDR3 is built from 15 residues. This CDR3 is CASSIPGYTYNEQFF. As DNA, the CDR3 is TGTGCCAGTAGTATACCAGGGTATACTTACAATGAGCAGTTCTTC. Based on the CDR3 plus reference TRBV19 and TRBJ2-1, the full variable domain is DGGITQSPKYLFRKEGQNVTLSCEQNLNHDAMYWYRQDPGQGLRLIYYSQIVNDFQKGDIAEGYSVSREKKESFPLTVTSAQKNPTAFYLCASSIPGYTYNEQFFGPGTRLTVL.